The clone carrying this TCR beta chain was detected a few times. The data stem from a study of Ad26.COV2.S vaccination and SARS-CoV-2 variants. Overall study: Trial arm assignment for the donor was COV1001 Ad26.COV2.S. The authors gave Ad26.COV2.S intramuscularly, either once or twice 56 days apart.

CDR1 SGDLS and CDR2 YYNGEE come from the germline V gene. This CDR3 is built from 16 residues. J was trimmed by 6 bases and V by 4 bases; bases with no gene match: 12. Generated by immunoSEQ multiplex PCR, the TCRdb table keeps only in-frame clones and is missing some. The sample contains about 680,000 clones, around 89% of which appear only once. As to treatment: some 20 received Ad26.COV2.S at low or high dose, single or two shots; about 5 received placebo; per-sample allocation not given. Day 63 following the first vaccine or placebo injection was when the samples were taken. This sequence originates from a person aged 18-60 years who received the Ad26.COV2.S COVID-19 vaccine or a placebo. This material consisted of peripheral blood, taken in a trial of Ad26.COV2.S vaccine versus placebo. The rearrangement uses TRBV9 and TRBJ2-2; TRBD2 matches 7 bases. CDR3 region: CASSPRGDRGAGELFF. The CDR3 DNA sequence: TGTGCCAGCAGCCCCCGGGGGGACCGCGGGGCCGGGGAGCTGTTTTTT.